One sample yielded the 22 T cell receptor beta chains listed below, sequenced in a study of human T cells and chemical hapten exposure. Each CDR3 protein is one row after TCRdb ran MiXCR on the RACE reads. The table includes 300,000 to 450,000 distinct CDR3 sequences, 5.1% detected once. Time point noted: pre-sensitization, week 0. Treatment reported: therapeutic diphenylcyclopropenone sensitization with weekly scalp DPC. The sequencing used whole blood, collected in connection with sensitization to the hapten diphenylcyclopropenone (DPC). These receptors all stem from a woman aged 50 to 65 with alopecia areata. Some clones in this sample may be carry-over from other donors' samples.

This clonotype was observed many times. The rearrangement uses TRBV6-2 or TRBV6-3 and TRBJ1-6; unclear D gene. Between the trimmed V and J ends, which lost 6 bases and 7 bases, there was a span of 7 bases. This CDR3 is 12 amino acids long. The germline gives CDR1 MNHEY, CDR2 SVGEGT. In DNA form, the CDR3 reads TGTGCCAGCAGGATCGGGAATTCACCCCTCCACTTT. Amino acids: CASRIGNSPLHF.

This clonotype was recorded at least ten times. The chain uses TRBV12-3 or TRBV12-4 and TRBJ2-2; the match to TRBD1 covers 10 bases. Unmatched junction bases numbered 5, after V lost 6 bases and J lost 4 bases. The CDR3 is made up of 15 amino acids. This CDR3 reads CASSRQGAGTGELFF. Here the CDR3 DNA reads TGTGCCAGCAGCAGACAGGGGGCGGGCACCGGGGAGCTGTTTTTT.

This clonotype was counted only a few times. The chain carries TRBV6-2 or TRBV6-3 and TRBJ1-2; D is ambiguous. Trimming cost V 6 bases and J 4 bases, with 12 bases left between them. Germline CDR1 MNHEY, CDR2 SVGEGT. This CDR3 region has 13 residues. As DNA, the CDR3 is TGTGCCAGCAGGCCCACCGGCCTCTATGGCTACACCTTC. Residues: CASRPTGLYGYTF.

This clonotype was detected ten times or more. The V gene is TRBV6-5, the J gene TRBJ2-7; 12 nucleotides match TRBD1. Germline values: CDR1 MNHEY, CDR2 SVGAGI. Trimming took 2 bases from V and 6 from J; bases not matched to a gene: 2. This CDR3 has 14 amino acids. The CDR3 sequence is CASSYGTGGGEQYF. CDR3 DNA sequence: TGTGCCAGCAGTTACGGGACAGGGGGCGGCGAGCAGTACTTC.

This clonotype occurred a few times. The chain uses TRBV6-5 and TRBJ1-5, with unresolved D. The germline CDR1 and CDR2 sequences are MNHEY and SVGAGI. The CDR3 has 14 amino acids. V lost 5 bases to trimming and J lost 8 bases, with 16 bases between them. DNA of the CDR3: TGTGCCAGCAGTAGACGACCCGACGGGGAGCCCCAGCATTTT. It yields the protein CASSRRPDGEPQHF.

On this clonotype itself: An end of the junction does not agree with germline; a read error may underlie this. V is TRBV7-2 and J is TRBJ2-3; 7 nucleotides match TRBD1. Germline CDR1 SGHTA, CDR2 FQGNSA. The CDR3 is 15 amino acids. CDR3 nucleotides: TGTGCCTGCAGCCCGGGGACAGCCAGCACAGATACGCAGTATTTT. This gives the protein CACSPGTASTDTQYF.

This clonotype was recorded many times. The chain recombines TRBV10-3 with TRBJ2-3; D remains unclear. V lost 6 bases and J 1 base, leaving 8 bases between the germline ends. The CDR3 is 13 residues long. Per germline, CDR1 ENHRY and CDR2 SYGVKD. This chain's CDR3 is CAIRDRGTDTQYF. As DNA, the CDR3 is TGTGCCATCAGGGACCGGGGCACAGATACGCAGTATTTT.

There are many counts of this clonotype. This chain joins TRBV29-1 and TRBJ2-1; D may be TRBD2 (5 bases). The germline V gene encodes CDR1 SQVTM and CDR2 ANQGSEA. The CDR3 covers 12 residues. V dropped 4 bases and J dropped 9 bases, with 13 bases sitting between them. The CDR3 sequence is CSVVILGGEQFF. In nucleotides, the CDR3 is TGCAGCGTTGTAATTTTAGGAGGTGAGCAGTTCTTC.

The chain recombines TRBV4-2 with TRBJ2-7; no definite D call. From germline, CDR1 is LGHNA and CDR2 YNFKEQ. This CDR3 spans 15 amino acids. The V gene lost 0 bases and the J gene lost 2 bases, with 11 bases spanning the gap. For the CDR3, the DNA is TGTGCCAGCAGCCAAGATTGGGTGGGGACCTACGAGCAGTACTTC. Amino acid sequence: CASSQDWVGTYEQYF.

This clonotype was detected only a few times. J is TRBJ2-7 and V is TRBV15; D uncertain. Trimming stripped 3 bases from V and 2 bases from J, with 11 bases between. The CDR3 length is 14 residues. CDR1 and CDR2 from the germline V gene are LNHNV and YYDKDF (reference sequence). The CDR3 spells CATSSRQSTYEQYF. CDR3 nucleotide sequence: TGTGCCACCAGCAGCCGGCAGTCAACCTACGAGCAGTACTTC.

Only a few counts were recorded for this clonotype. The CDR3 is CASHSAFDSLSMYEQYF. The CDR3 DNA is TGTGCCAGCCACTCCGCTTTCGACAGTCTGTCTATGTACGAGCAGTACTTC. The V and J genes are TRBV28 and TRBJ2-7, with TRBD1 as a possible D gene (5 bases). Trimming removed 8 bases at V and 4 bases at J, with 27 bases between. In germline, CDR1 is MDHEN, CDR2 SYDVKM. The CDR3 runs to 17 residues.

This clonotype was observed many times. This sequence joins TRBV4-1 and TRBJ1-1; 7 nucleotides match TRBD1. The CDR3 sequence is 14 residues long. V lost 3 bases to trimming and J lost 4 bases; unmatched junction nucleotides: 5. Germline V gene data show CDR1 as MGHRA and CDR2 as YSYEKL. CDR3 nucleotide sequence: TGCGCCAGCAGCCAGGGGACAGTCTTCACTGAAGCTTTCTTT. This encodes CASSQGTVFTEAFF.

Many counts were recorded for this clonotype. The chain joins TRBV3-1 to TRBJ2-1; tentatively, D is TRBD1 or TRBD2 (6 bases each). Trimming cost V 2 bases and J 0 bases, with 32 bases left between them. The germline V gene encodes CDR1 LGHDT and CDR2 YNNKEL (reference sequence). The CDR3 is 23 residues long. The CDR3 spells CASSQQARGGSLGPWGSYNEQFF. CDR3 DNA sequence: TGTGCCAGCAGCCAACAAGCCCGAGGGGGGTCGCTCGGGCCATGGGGCTCCTACAATGAGCAGTTCTTC.

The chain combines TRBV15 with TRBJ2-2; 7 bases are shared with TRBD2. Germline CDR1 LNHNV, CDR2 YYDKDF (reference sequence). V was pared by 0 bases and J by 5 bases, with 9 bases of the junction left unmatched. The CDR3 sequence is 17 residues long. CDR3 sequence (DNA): TGTGCCACCAGCAGAGATCGGGCGGGAGTCTGGACCGGGGAGCTGTTTTTT. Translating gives CATSRDRAGVWTGELFF.

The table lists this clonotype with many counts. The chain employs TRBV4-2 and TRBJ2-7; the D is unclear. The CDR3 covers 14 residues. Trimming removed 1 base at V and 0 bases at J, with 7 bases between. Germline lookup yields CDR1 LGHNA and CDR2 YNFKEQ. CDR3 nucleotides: TGTGCCAGCAGCCAAGTACGGAGCTCCTACGAGCAGTACTTC. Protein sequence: CASSQVRSSYEQYF.

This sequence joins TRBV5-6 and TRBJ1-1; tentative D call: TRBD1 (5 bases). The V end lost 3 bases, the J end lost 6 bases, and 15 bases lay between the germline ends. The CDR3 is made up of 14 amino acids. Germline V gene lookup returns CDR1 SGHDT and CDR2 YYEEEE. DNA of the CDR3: TGTGCCAGCAGCTCGATTCAGGGAATGGCTGAAGCTTTCTTT. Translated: CASSSIQGMAEAFF.

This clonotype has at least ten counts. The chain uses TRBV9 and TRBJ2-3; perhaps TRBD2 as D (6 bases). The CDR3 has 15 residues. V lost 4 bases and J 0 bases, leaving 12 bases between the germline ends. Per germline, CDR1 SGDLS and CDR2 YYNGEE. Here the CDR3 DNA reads TGTGCCAGCAGCCCAGGGAGGCCTAGCACAGATACGCAGTATTTT. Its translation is CASSPGRPSTDTQYF.

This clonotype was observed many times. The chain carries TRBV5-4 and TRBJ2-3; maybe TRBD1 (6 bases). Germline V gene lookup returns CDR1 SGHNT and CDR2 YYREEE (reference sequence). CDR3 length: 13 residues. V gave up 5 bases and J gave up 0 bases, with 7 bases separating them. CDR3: CASRGASTDTQYF. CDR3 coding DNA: TGTGCCAGCAGGGGGGCTAGCACAGATACGCAGTATTTT.

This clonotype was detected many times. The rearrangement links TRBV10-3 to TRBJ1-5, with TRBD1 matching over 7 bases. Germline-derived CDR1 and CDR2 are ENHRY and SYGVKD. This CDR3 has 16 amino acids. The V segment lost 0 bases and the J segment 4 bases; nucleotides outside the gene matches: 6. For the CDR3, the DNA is TGTGCCATCAGTGAGTCGAGGGACAGTATTAATCAGCCCCAGCATTTT. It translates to CAISESRDSINQPQHF.

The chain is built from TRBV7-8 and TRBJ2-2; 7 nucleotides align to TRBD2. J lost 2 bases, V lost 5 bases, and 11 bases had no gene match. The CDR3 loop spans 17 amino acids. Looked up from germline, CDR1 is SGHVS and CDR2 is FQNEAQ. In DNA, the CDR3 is TGTGCCAGCAGCCGTCTCCCAGCGGGACCCAACACCGGGGAGCTGTTTTTT. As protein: CASSRLPAGPNTGELFF.

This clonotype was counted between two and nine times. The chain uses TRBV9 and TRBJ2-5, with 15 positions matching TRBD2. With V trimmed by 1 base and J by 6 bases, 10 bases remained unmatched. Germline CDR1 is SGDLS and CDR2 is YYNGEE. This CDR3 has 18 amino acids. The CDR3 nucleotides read TGTGCCAGCAGCGTAAAGGGACTAGCGGGAGGAGGTGGAAAGACCCAGTACTTC. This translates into CASSVKGLAGGGGKTQYF.

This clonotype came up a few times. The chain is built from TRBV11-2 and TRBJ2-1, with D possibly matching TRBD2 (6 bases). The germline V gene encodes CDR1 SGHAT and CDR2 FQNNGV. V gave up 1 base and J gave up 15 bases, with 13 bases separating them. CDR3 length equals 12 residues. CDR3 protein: CASSLVAGTAFF. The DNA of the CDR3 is TGTGCCAGCAGCTTAGTGGCGGGAACTGCGTTCTTC.